The sequence of this T cell receptor (beta chain) was determined in a study of technical replicates of blood from a handful of donors. Here immunoSEQ multiplex PCR was the method, and the copy in TCRdb shows in-frame clones only, minus some. The sample contains tens of thousands of clones, nearly 98% of which appear only once. CDR3 length: 13 amino acids. CDR1 is SEHNR and CDR2 is FQNEAQ in the germline V gene (reference sequence). Trimming left V 3 bases short and J 2 bases short, with 5 bases between. The TCR sequence derives from a human donor in good health. Sample: T cells isolated from PBMCs. The chain is built from TRBV7-9 and TRBJ1-5; unclear D gene. The CDR3 coding sequence is TGTGCCAGCAGCTTCCGGGGCAATCAGCCCCAGCATTTT. Translation: CASSFRGNQPQHF. Full variable domain (rest looked up from reference TRBV7-9 and TRBJ1-5): DTGVSQNPRHKITKRGQNVTFRCDPISEHNRLYWYRQTLGQGPEFLTYFQNEAQLEKSRLLSDRFSAERPKGSFSTLEIQRTEQGDSAMYLCASSFRGNQPQHFGDGTRLSIL.